The 22 T cell receptor beta chains listed next were all sequenced from one sample in a study of cytomegalovirus exposure and HLA in healthy donors. Both 60 Vbeta primers and 13 Jbeta primers went into the PCR. Profiling relied on immunoSEQ multiplex PCR, and the TCRdb table lists in-frame clones only, not all of them. The table lists approximately 300,000 clones, approximately 84% of them singletons, with about 2% in the top ten. Sample: PBMCs. These TCRs come from a middle-aged woman in good health and CMV-seropositive.

The chain has TRBV28 and TRBJ1-4; 9 nucleotides align to TRBD1. The CDR3 has 16 amino acids. J gave up 8 bases and V 5 bases, and 12 bases lay outside the gene matches. Germline assignment: CDR1 MDHEN and CDR2 SYDVKM. The CDR3 nucleotides read TGTGCCAGCAGTCCTCCCCGGGACAGGGTCGGGGAAAAACTGTTTTTT. It codes for CASSPPRDRVGEKLFF.

The rearrangement joins TRBV11-3 to TRBJ2-1; TRBD2 aligns across 14 bases. This CDR3 comprises 17 residues. Per the germline V gene, CDR1 is SGHNT and CDR2 is YENEEA. The junction had 10 bases not matched to a gene; V was cut back by 5 bases and J by 7 bases. The CDR3 protein is CASSARLAGGLGNEQFF. The DNA for the CDR3 is TGTGCCAGCAGCGCTAGACTAGCGGGAGGGTTGGGGAATGAGCAGTTCTTC.

The chain uses TRBV9 and TRBJ1-6, with 8 bases that match TRBD1. This CDR3 has 15 amino acids. The germline CDR1 and CDR2 sequences are SGDLS and YYNGEE. Trimming took 1 base from V and 7 from J; bases not matched to a gene: 4. The CDR3 sequence: CASSVLGQANSPLHF. The CDR3 nucleotides read TGTGCCAGCAGCGTATTGGGACAGGCAAATTCACCCCTCCACTTT.

The gene calls are TRBV18 and TRBJ2-3; D gene ambiguous. Trimming removed 2 bases at V and 4 bases at J, with 4 bases between. The CDR3 has 12 amino acids. Germline CDR1 is KGHSH and CDR2 is LQKENI. CDR3 in DNA: TGTGCCAGCTCACCAAACTCAGATACGCAGTATTTT. Protein: CASSPNSDTQYF.

The J gene is TRBJ1-4, the V gene TRBV28, with a weak D call TRBD1 (5 bases). Per the germline V gene, CDR1 is MDHEN and CDR2 is SYDVKM. The germline V and J ends were trimmed by 4 bases and 5 bases, with 14 bases remaining between them. CDR3 length equals 15 residues. CDR3 sequence: CASSSQGGVNEKLFF. DNA for the CDR3: TGTGCCAGCAGTTCCCAGGGTGGGGTAAATGAAAAACTGTTTTTT. Complete variable domain (other parts from reference TRBV28 and TRBJ1-4): DVKVTQSSRYLVKRTGEKVFLECVQDMDHENMFWYRQDPGLGLRLIYFSYDVKMKEKGDIPEGYSVSREKKERFSLILESASTNQTSMYLCASSSQGGVNEKLFFGSGTQLSVL.

The chain combines TRBV2 with TRBJ1-4; 7 bases map to TRBD1. Germline lookup yields CDR1 SNHLY and CDR2 FYNNEI. J gave up 4 bases and V 5 bases, and 16 bases lay outside the gene matches. The CDR3 runs to 18 residues. In DNA form, the CDR3 reads TGTGCCAGCAGTTTTAAGGGCAGGGGGAAGAGAAATAATGAAAAACTGTTTTTT. Its translation is CASSFKGRGKRNNEKLFF.

This rearrangement joins TRBV6-6 to TRBJ1-2, with D unclear. Trimming removed 0 bases at V and 4 bases at J, with 9 bases between. This CDR3 spans 14 amino acids. Germline V CDR1 and CDR2: MNHNY, SVGAGI (reference sequence). The CDR3 spells CASSYSIQIYGYTF. As DNA, the CDR3 is TGTGCCAGCAGTTACTCGATACAAATCTATGGCTACACCTTC.

This clone showed up just a few times. Within the sample, other DNA sequences also encode this same CDR3. CDR3 DNA sequence: TGTGCCAGCAGTTTGACAGGGCCTAATGAAAAACTGTTTTTT. Translation gives CASSLTGPNEKLFF. This chain links TRBV28 with TRBJ1-4, with 7 bases identical to TRBD1. Losses at the gene ends were 3 bases for V and 3 bases for J; bases not matched to a gene: 1. This CDR3 spans 14 amino acids. The germline CDR1 and CDR2 sequences are MDHEN and SYDVKM.

CDR3 in DNA: TGCGCCAGCAGCTATACTAGCGGGAGGGCCCCAGAGACCCAGTACTTC. Translated: CASSYTSGRAPETQYF. This chain uses TRBV5-1 with TRBJ2-5; 13 bases are a match to TRBD2. With V trimmed by 3 bases and J by 4 bases, 6 bases remained unmatched. The CDR3 length is 16 residues. The V gene's germline CDR1 is SGHRS and CDR2 YFSETQ.

V gene TRBV6-1 combines with J gene TRBJ2-1, with 9 bases lining up with TRBD2. Germline V CDR1 and CDR2: MNHNS, SASEGT. The V gene end was trimmed by 7 bases and the J gene end by 0 bases; junction bases not matched to a gene: 4. CDR3 length equals 15 residues. The CDR3 nucleotides read TGTGCCAGCACTAGCGGGATGAGCTCCTACAATGAGCAGTTCTTC. The encoded protein is CASTSGMSSYNEQFF.

The rearrangement uses TRBV7-9 and TRBJ2-7; a weak D match, TRBD1 (5 bases). Between the trimmed V and J ends, which lost 8 bases and 4 bases, there was a span of 15 bases. This CDR3 has 13 residues. Germline V gene lookup returns CDR1 SEHNR and CDR2 FQNEAQ (reference sequence). Here the CDR3 reads CASGRVAPYEQYF. The CDR3 DNA reads as TGTGCCAGCGGCAGGGTCGCACCTTACGAGCAGTACTTC.

The CDR3 nucleotides are TGTGCCTGGAGTGTCATCGCTAGTTTCGCGCTATACAATGAGCAGTTCTTC. Amino acid sequence: CAWSVIASFALYNEQFF. This chain joins TRBV30 and TRBJ2-1; D unresolved. This CDR3 comprises 17 residues. Deletions cut 0 bases from V and 4 bases from J, with 19 bases between. The germline V gene encodes CDR1 GTSNPN and CDR2 SVGIG (reference sequence).

This clone was recorded a few times. This chain's CDR3 is CASNGRGYTF. DNA for the CDR3: TGTGCCAGCAACGGTCGCGGCTACACCTTC. The chain recombines TRBV9 with TRBJ1-2; no firm D call. CDR3 size: 10 residues. Trimming took off 6 bases at V and 8 bases at J, with 8 bases between the two ends. Germline V lookup: CDR1 SGDLS, CDR2 YYNGEE.

The chain joins TRBV2 to TRBJ1-4; weak D call: TRBD1 (5 bases). The CDR3 runs to 14 residues. Trimming took off 4 bases at V and 1 base at J, with 7 bases between the two ends. Germline CDR1 SNHLY, CDR2 FYNNEI. CDR3 protein: CASSVRVTNEKLFF. CDR3 bases: TGTGCCAGCAGTGTCAGGGTAACTAATGAAAAACTGTTTTTT.

V is TRBV25-1 and J is TRBJ2-7, with TRBD1 matching over 9 bases. Per the germline V gene, CDR1 is MGHDK and CDR2 is SYGVNS. With 2 bases clipped from V and 12 bases from J, the junction kept 5 bases outside the gene matches. This CDR3 is built from 12 residues. The chain's CDR3 is CASSEKGQGWYF. CDR3 nucleotide sequence: TGTGCCAGCAGTGAAAAGGGACAGGGTTGGTACTTC.

V is TRBV7-9 and J is TRBJ2-5; 7 bases line up with TRBD2. The germline V gene has CDR1 SEHNR and CDR2 FQNEAQ (reference sequence). The CDR3 has 15 amino acids. The V gene end was trimmed by 4 bases and the J gene end by 5 bases; junction bases not matched to a gene: 10. The CDR3 reads CASSYYAGVVETQYF. The CDR3 DNA is TGTGCCAGCAGCTATTACGCGGGAGTGGTGGAGACCCAGTACTTC.

CDR3 sequence: CASSPTGTRSGYTF. Here the CDR3 DNA reads TGTGCCAGCAGCCCTACAGGGACGCGGAGTGGCTACACCTTC. V and J are TRBV5-6 and TRBJ1-2, with D maybe TRBD1 (6 bases). The CDR3 sequence is 14 residues long. V was trimmed by 4 bases and J by 7 bases, leaving 17 bases between them. The germline V gene encodes CDR1 SGHDT and CDR2 YYEEEE.

The genes are TRBV2 and TRBJ2-7; D is perhaps TRBD1 (5 bases). From germline, CDR1 is SNHLY and CDR2 FYNNEI. Trimming took 7 bases from V and 5 from J, leaving 12 bases between them. CDR3 size: 12 residues. CDR3 in DNA: TGTGCCAGCATGAAGGGGTTCAACGAGCAGTACTTC. Translating it yields CASMKGFNEQYF.

This chain links TRBV6-5 with TRBJ1-1; D not certain. The germline V gene encodes CDR1 MNHEY and CDR2 SVGAGI. This CDR3 contains 13 residues. The V gene lost 0 bases and the J gene lost 6 bases, with 8 bases spanning the gap. In nucleotides, the CDR3 is TGTGCCAGCAGTTACTCGCCAGGTTCTGAAGCTTTCTTT. Amino acids: CASSYSPGSEAFF.

The chain combines TRBV28 with TRBJ2-7, with D tentatively TRBD2 (6 bases). There are 14 residues in the CDR3. Germline loops: CDR1 MDHEN, CDR2 SYDVKM. V was cut by 4 bases and J by 9 bases, with 19 bases left in between. CDR3 nucleotides: TGTGCCAGCAGTTCAGCGGGCCTCTCCACCGGGCAGTACTTC. This sequence encodes CASSSAGLSTGQYF. Filled out from reference TRBV28 and TRBJ2-7, the complete variable domain reads DVKVTQSSRYLVKRTGEKVFLECVQDMDHENMFWYRQDPGLGLRLIYFSYDVKMKEKGDIPEGYSVSREKKERFSLILESASTNQTSMYLCASSSAGLSTGQYFGPGTRLTVT.

The CDR3 nucleotides read TGTGCCAGCTCAGATCGAAAGGACAGGGCTGGCTATGGCTACACCTTC. Protein product: CASSDRKDRAGYGYTF. This chain connects TRBV18 to TRBJ1-2, with 8 positions matching TRBD1. CDR3 length: 16 amino acids. V lost 5 bases, J lost 4 bases, and 12 bases stayed unmatched. Looked up from germline, CDR1 is KGHSH and CDR2 is LQKENI.

This chain links TRBV4-3 with TRBJ2-3, with D perhaps TRBD1 (5 bases). CDR1 LGHNA and CDR2 YSLEER come from the germline V gene. V was shortened by 6 bases and J by 3 bases, with 13 bases between the two germline ends. CDR3 length: 14 amino acids. The CDR3 bases are TGCGCCAGCAGTCTAGGGGAAGAAACAGATACGCAGTATTTT. It translates to CASSLGEETDTQYF.